One sample yielded the 26 T cell receptor beta chains listed below, sequenced in a study of T cell changes during pregnancy in multiple sclerosis. Repertoires were generated with immunoSEQ multiplex PCR, while TCRdb's copy carries only in-frame clones and drops some. The repertoire consists of about 20,000 clones, with less than 90% occurring once and the leading ten covering 5.5% to 7.5%. Sample: CD8+ T cells from peripheral blood mononuclear cells, taken in the third trimester of pregnancy. These receptors were collected from a female donor in good health, enrolled as a control in a pregnancy study.

The chain uses TRBV7-9 and TRBJ2-5; D is undetermined. The CDR3 extends over 13 amino acids. Germline CDR1 is SEHNR and CDR2 is FQNEAQ (reference sequence). Trimming left V 4 bases short and J 5 bases short, with 11 bases between. The CDR3 sequence: CASSSPTSETQYF. The CDR3 DNA reads TGTGCCAGCAGCTCCCCTACGAGCGAGACCCAGTACTTC.

The V call is TRBV5-6, the J call TRBJ2-1; 9 bases map to TRBD1. The V and J ends lost 6 bases and 4 bases, in that order; junction bases with no gene match: 11. The CDR3 has 16 amino acids. The germline V gene has CDR1 SGHDT and CDR2 YYEEEE. CDR3 sequence reads: CASTPIRTGDYNEQFF. For the CDR3, the DNA is TGTGCCAGCACCCCCATTCGGACAGGGGATTACAATGAGCAGTTCTTC.

The rearrangement joins TRBV19 to TRBJ1-1; TRBD1 matches 11 bases. The junction had 4 bases not matched to a gene; V was cut back by 6 bases and J by 4 bases. This CDR3 has 14 amino acids. Per germline, CDR1 LNHDA and CDR2 SQIVND (reference sequence). The CDR3 sequence is CASRWGQGGTEAFF. CDR3 DNA sequence: TGTGCCAGTAGGTGGGGACAGGGGGGCACTGAAGCTTTCTTT.

In this sample, this clone turned up once. J is TRBJ2-3 and V is TRBV5-1, with 10 bases that match TRBD2. The CDR3 runs to 16 residues. The V gene's germline CDR1 is SGHRS and CDR2 YFSETQ. Unmatched junction bases numbered 4, after V lost 0 bases and J lost 3 bases. CDR3 nucleotide sequence: TGCGCCAGCAGCTTGGAAGCGGGGGGGCTAACAGATACGCAGTATTTT. It encodes CASSLEAGGLTDTQYF.

V usage is TRBV5-6 and J usage is TRBJ1-3; D gene uncertain. Trimming pared 0 bases from V and 1 base from J, leaving 5 bases between. The germline V gene has CDR1 SGHDT and CDR2 YYEEEE. This CDR3 contains 14 residues. CDR3 loop: CASSLASSGNTIYF. DNA of the CDR3: TGTGCCAGCAGCTTGGCCAGTTCTGGAAACACCATATATTTT.

The chain carries TRBV4-1 and TRBJ2-1; no firm D call. CDR3 length equals 15 residues. V shed 0 bases and J shed 5 bases, with 11 bases lying between them. Germline-derived CDR1 and CDR2 are MGHRA and YSYEKL. The CDR3 DNA reads as TGCGCCAGCAGCCAAGATGCGCTTCCCAACAATGAGCAGTTCTTC. Protein sequence: CASSQDALPNNEQFF.

This clone was observed a few times. V is TRBV5-1 and J is TRBJ2-1; 13 bases are shared with TRBD2. The germline CDR1 and CDR2 sequences are SGHRS and YFSETQ. This CDR3 comprises 16 residues. Trimming removed 2 bases from V and 4 bases from J; junction bases left unmatched: 3. The CDR3 bases are TGCGCCAGCAGCTTCTGGACTAGCGGGAGTTACAATGAGCAGTTCTTC. This gives the protein CASSFWTSGSYNEQFF.

The chain links TRBV5-1 to TRBJ1-1, with a possible D match to TRBD1 (5 bases). V lost 8 bases and J 1 base, leaving 18 bases between the germline ends. This CDR3 spans 15 amino acids. Germline V gives CDR1 SGHRS, CDR2 YFSETQ. The CDR3 bases are TGCGCCAGAAAGGGGTCGGACACCGGGAACACTGAAGCTTTCTTT. Translated: CARKGSDTGNTEAFF.

The sample holds one count of this clone. The V call is TRBV7-9, the J call TRBJ2-5; TRBD2 matches 9 bases. This CDR3 has 15 residues. Trimming cost V 4 bases and J 4 bases; bases outside gene matches: 7. Germline CDR1 reads SEHNR; CDR2 reads FQNEAQ (reference sequence). The CDR3 bases are TGTGCCAGCAGCTCATCCGGGACTAGCTTAGAGACCCAGTACTTC. Its translation: CASSSSGTSLETQYF.

V gene TRBV9 combines with J gene TRBJ2-3; maybe TRBD2 (5 bases). CDR1 and CDR2 from the germline V gene are SGDLS and YYNGEE. Between the trimmed V and J ends, which lost 4 bases and 4 bases, there was a span of 19 bases. The CDR3 has 16 residues. The DNA for the CDR3 is TGTGCCAGCAGCCGACTTGAGGGTAGATCCTCAGATACGCAGTATTTT. Translation gives CASSRLEGRSSDTQYF.

Only one count was recorded for this clone. The CDR3 sequence: CASSGTSWNEQFF. The CDR3 DNA is TGTGCCAGCAGCGGCACTAGTTGGAATGAGCAGTTCTTC. V and J are TRBV28 and TRBJ2-1; TRBD2 is a possible D gene (5 bases). The CDR3 spans 13 residues. V lost 6 bases and J 7 bases, leaving 13 bases between the germline ends. The germline V gene encodes CDR1 MDHEN and CDR2 SYDVKM.

The chain uses TRBV7-9 and TRBJ2-5; 9 positions agree with TRBD2. Trimming removed 5 bases from V and 4 bases from J; junction bases left unmatched: 14. Germline loops: CDR1 SEHNR, CDR2 FQNEAQ (reference sequence). This CDR3 contains 17 residues. As DNA, the CDR3 is TGTGCCAGCAGCCCGATTGCGGGGGGGCCTTGGATAGAGACCCAGTACTTC. Its protein product is CASSPIAGGPWIETQYF.

The CDR3 sequence: CASSPGLIRPYEQYF. CDR3 bases: TGTGCCAGCAGCCCGGGACTTATTAGGCCCTACGAGCAGTACTTC. V and J are TRBV7-2 and TRBJ2-7, with D possibly matching TRBD2 (6 bases). The CDR3 has 15 amino acids. CDR1 and CDR2 from the germline V gene are SGHTA and FQGNSA. The V end was cut by 5 bases, the J end by 2 bases, with 16 bases between.

The V call is TRBV19, the J call TRBJ2-2; possible D gene TRBD2, 5 bases. This CDR3 comprises 13 residues. Trimming stripped 5 bases from V and 7 bases from J, with 11 bases between. Germline V gives CDR1 LNHDA, CDR2 SQIVND (reference sequence). Written as DNA, the CDR3 is TGTGCCAGTAGTCCCCTGAGGGACGGGGAGCTGTTTTTT. It yields the protein CASSPLRDGELFF.

The chain employs TRBV14 and TRBJ1-1; TRBD1 might be the D (6 bases). This CDR3 region has 14 residues. CDR1 and CDR2 from the germline V gene are SGHDN and FVKESK. V was clipped by 1 base and J by 6 bases, with 12 bases between them. This CDR3 reads CASSQGGGLSEAFF. The CDR3 nucleotides read TGTGCCAGCAGCCAAGGGGGGGGCTTATCTGAAGCTTTCTTT.

The chain joins TRBV27 to TRBJ1-5, with D tentatively TRBD1 (6 bases). Germline CDR1 reads MNHEY; CDR2 reads SMNVEV (reference sequence). Trimming left V 7 bases short and J 5 bases short, with 12 bases between. The CDR3 is 13 residues long. In DNA form, the CDR3 reads TGTGCCAGCAAGGGGGGAGGGGATCAGCCCCAGCATTTT. Translation gives CASKGGGDQPQHF.

As regards this clone: One end of the junction fails to match germline, which may point to a read error. This chain joins TRBV23-1 and TRBJ1-2; TRBD1 is a possible D gene (6 bases). TRBV23-1 is treated as an ORF (open reading frame) with a function not yet certain. The CDR3 sequence is 14 residues long. CDR3 bases: TGCGCCAGCAGTCAGGTAGTGCCGGGACACAGGTTTTTCTTC. Encoded protein: CASSQVVPGHRFFF.

The chain uses TRBV19 and TRBJ1-4, with unresolved D. Germline values: CDR1 LNHDA, CDR2 SQIVND (reference sequence). V dropped 5 bases and J dropped 4 bases, with 8 bases sitting between them. The CDR3 spans 13 residues. In DNA, the CDR3 is TGTGCCAGTAGTCTACGTAGTAATGAAAAACTGTTTTTT. It codes for CASSLRSNEKLFF.

CDR3 DNA: TGTGCCAGCAGTGACACCGGGGTGAATGAGCAGTTCTTC. This encodes CASSDTGVNEQFF. The chain links TRBV6-4 to TRBJ2-1; D is perhaps TRBD2 (5 bases). V was cut by 2 bases and J by 7 bases, with 9 bases left in between. The CDR3 has 13 residues. CDR1 is MRHNA and CDR2 is SNTAGT in the germline V gene.

This chain joins TRBV7-6 and TRBJ2-7; 12 nucleotides line up with TRBD2. Germline V gene sequence: CDR1 SGHVS, CDR2 FNYEAQ. V lost 4 bases to trimming and J lost 5 bases; unmatched junction nucleotides: 6. The CDR3 has 15 amino acids. The DNA for the CDR3 is TGTGCCAGCAGCTCCCTAGCGGGAGGGCCGAACGAGCAGTACTTC. Its translation: CASSSLAGGPNEQYF.

Only a few counts were recorded for this clone. This sequence joins TRBV18 and TRBJ1-1, with 9 nucleotides matching TRBD1. With 6 bases clipped from V and 0 bases from J, the junction kept 8 bases outside the gene matches. Germline CDR1 KGHSH, CDR2 LQKENI. The CDR3 spans 16 residues. The CDR3 here is CASSPTGGKVNTEAFF. The CDR3 nucleotides are TGTGCCAGCTCCCCTACAGGGGGCAAGGTGAACACTGAAGCTTTCTTT. The complete variable domain, with remaining parts taken from reference TRBV18 and TRBJ1-1, reads NAGVMQNPRHLVRRRGQEARLRCSPMKGHSHVYWYRQLPEEGLKFMVYLQKENIIDESGMPKERFSAEFPKEGPSILRIQQVVRGDSAAYFCASSPTGGKVNTEAFFGQGTRLTVV.

This rearrangement joins TRBV28 to TRBJ2-1; 10 positions agree with TRBD2. This CDR3 is built from 16 residues. V lost 5 bases and J lost 6; bases outside the gene matches: 10. The germline CDR1 and CDR2 sequences are MDHEN and SYDVKM. CDR3 sequence: CASSQSSGRVINEQFF. CDR3 in DNA: TGTGCCAGCAGTCAATCAAGCGGGAGGGTCATCAATGAGCAGTTCTTC.

The chain couples TRBV7-9 to TRBJ1-1; D is perhaps TRBD1 (6 bases). Trimming removed 5 bases at V and 13 bases at J, with 20 bases between. Germline V lookup: CDR1 SEHNR, CDR2 FQNEAQ (reference sequence). This CDR3 spans 13 amino acids. This CDR3 reads CASSRGGRDNYFF. The CDR3 DNA follows: TGTGCCAGCAGCCGAGGGGGTCGGGACAATTATTTCTTT.

This chain uses TRBV23-1 with TRBJ2-1, with 7 bases that match TRBD2. TRBV23-1 is labeled an ORF, and its function is uncertain. V dropped 3 bases and J dropped 5; count of bases not matched to a gene: 4. CDR3 length: 14 residues. DNA of the CDR3: TGCGCCAGCAGTCAGGGGGGGGGACACAATGAGCAGTTCTTC. This translates into CASSQGGGHNEQFF.

The chain uses TRBV7-6 and TRBJ2-7; 9 bases map to TRBD2. The ends lost 1 base at V and 3 bases at J; junction bases unmatched: 10. Per the germline V gene, CDR1 is SGHVS and CDR2 is FNYEAQ. The CDR3 runs 17 residues. The CDR3 DNA follows: TGTGCCAGCAGCTTAGAAGCGGGGCGGGGGGGGATCTACGAGCAGTACTTC. Amino acid sequence: CASSLEAGRGGIYEQYF.

In DNA form, the CDR3 reads TGTGCCAGCAAGAGTGCAGGGGGCAACTACGAGCAGTACTTC. This codes for CASKSAGGNYEQYF. The chain employs TRBV28 and TRBJ2-7; 8 positions agree with TRBD1. The germline V gene has CDR1 MDHEN and CDR2 SYDVKM. The CDR3 runs to 14 residues. The ends lost 7 bases at V and 3 bases at J; junction bases unmatched: 8.